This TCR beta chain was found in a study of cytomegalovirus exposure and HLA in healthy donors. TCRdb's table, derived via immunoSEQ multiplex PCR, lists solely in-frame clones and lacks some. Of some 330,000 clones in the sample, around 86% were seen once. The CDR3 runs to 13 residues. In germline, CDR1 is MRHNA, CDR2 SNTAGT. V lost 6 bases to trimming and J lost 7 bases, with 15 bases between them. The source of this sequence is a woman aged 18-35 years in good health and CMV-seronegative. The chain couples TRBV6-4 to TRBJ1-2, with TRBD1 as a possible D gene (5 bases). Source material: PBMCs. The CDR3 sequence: CASSLDADTGYTF. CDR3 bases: TGTGCCAGCAGCTTGGATGCGGACACTGGCTACACCTTC.